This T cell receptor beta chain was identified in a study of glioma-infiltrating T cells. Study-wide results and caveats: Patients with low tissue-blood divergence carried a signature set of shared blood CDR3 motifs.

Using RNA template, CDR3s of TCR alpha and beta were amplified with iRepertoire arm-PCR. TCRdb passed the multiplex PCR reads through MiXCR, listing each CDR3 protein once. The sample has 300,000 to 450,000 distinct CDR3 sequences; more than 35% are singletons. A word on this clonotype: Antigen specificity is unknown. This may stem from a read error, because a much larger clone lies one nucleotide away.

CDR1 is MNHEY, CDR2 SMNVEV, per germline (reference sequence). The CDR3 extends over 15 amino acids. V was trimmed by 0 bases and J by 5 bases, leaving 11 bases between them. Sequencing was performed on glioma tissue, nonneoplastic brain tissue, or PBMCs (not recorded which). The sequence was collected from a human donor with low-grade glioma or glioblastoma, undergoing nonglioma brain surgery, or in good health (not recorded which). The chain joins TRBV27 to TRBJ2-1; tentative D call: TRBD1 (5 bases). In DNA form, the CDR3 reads TGTGCCAGCAGTTTATCCGCAGGGTGGAACAATGAGCAGTTCTTC. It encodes CASSLSAGWNNEQFF.